This section outlines one TCR beta chain sequence together with its context. Its specific antigen is unknown. There are no base qualities to consult, and no much larger clone falls within one base. Using the deep immunoSEQ assay, multiplex PCR amplified TCR CDR3 regions from genomic DNA. For each cell subset, the extracted genomic DNA was distributed evenly across all wells of several immunoSEQ 96-well plates, and each plate served as one replicate. For sorted subsets, approximately 190 ng of genomic DNA, equivalent to some 30,000 T cell genomes, went into each replicate PCR. Purified libraries were measured with a Qubit 3.0 fluorometer, size-checked on a Bioanalyzer 2100, and measured again with the KAPA Library Quantification kit. Each immunoSEQ 96-well plate was sequenced on its own single-read 150-cycle Illumina NextSeq 550 flow cell. Per the authors' processing: The immunoSEQ output contained only junctional sequences without quality scores, so filtering could not match that applied to full-length reads. To assign V/J genes and CDR3, sequences were annotated against IMGT germline references using PyIR, a Python wrapper for IgBLAST v1.9. Reads were removed for weak V/J assignments (E-value above 1e-6), missing CDR3, stop codons, out-of-frame junctions, or ambiguous translated residues. V3J clonotypes were defined as sequences sharing the same inferred V gene, J gene, and CDR3 amino acid sequence. To compute the percentage overlap between repertoires, the number of shared unique clonotypes was divided by the size of the smaller repertoire. Richness of each repertoire was evaluated using RTK rarefaction, the Chao1 estimator, and Recon v2.1 estimates of unobserved clonotypes. For all TCRbeta clonotypes obtained by the gDNA method from four donors, generation probabilities were computed with OLGA. Drawn from immuneACCESS, this table holds only the in-frame rearrangements with V and J called that TCRdb kept. Clones are partly lost; checked studies trace under half to an unresolved V gene and leave the rest unexplained. The V and J calls and clone size were taken over from that table, and D and trimming were inferred from the DNA. This sample comprises approximately 2,000,000 clones, around 90% of them detected only once. Of the sample, 0.37% is held by the ten largest clones.

The data stem from a study of shared clonotypes between healthy human individuals (dated by TCRdb to the early 2020s). Context from the whole study: The cohort comprised two women and three men aged 18 to 49 years. Leukapheresis yielded between about 0.85 and 10 billion PBMCs per donor. To increase sequencing depth and limit assay-specific biases, different laboratories used diverse techniques to prepare libraries and sequence TCR repertoires. For each donor, three plates each were used for CD4 naive and CD4 memory, two plates were used for CD8 naive, and one plate was used for CD8 memory. Blood TCR repertoires of roughly 5 healthy adults were deeply sequenced to estimate repertoire size and the extent of clonotype sharing between individuals.

From cysteine to phenylalanine, the CDR3 is 18 amino acids long. The CDR3 DNA has 54 bases and is translated from base 1. V is trimmed back by 4 bases and J by 0 bases, and the junction contains 11 bases that no gene match accounts for. CDR1 is given as LNHDA and CDR2 as SQIVND, both from the germline V gene (reference sequence). Broader findings and caveats from the paper: The small number of donors limited the genetic and exposure-history diversity represented. Sampling was restricted to blood, and TCR repertoires in tissues likely differ from the TCR repertoires found in blood. Across a handful of donors, about 5% of naive CD4, roughly 3.5% of naive CD8, approximately 2.5% of memory CD4, and about 0.44% of memory CD8 clonotypes were shared. Based on pairwise subsampling, the degree of clonotype sharing among donors was expected to be affected by sequencing depth. Incomplete sequencing was indicated by rarefaction of sorted-subset datasets, despite the large sequencing depth. Larger estimated clonotype richness was generally found for naive subsets than for memory subsets. Compared with non-shared clonotypes, the clonotypes found in all four sorted-subset donors had higher generation probabilities.

The donors were healthy, HIV-negative adults who had no recently reported acute infections or vaccinations. Every donor was a Caucasian adult living in Nashville, Tennessee, USA. Magnetic negative selection was used to enrich CD4+ T cells, after which naive cells were positively selected on CD45RA and the negative fraction became the memory subset. After blood collection by leukapheresis, PBMCs were isolated using Ficoll-Histopaque density gradient centrifugation and then cryopreserved in the vapor phase of liquid nitrogen. Analytical flow cytometry was used to check the purity and quantity of each magnetically sorted T cell population. From each sorted fraction, genomic DNA was isolated and quantified by UV absorbance on a Nanodrop 2000c.

The clonotype comes from a young man in good health. Some clones in this sample may be carry-over from other donors' samples. Sequencing was done on a sample of naive CD4+ T cells from PBMCs. Interpreted using the paper, the cell subset or site label stands for: CD45RA+ positively selected. The V and J genes are TRBV19 and TRBJ1-2; 10 junctional bases match TRBD1. The CDR3: CASSTPRDRGKPNYGYTF. The nucleotide sequence reads TGTGCCAGTAGTACCCCCCGGGACAGGGGAAAGCCTAACTATGGCTACACCTTC.